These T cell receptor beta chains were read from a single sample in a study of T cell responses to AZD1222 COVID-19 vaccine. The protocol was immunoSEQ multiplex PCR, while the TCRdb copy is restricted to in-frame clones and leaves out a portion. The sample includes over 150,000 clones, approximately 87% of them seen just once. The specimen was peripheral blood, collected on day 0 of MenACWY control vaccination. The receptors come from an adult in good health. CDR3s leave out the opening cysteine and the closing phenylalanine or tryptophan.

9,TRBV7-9,ASAGSYEQY
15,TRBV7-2,ASSFYGKIDSYNEQF
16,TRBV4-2,ASSQVLRTGRSYNEQF
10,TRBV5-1,ASGQGQETQY
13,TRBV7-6,ASSLEAGYRGTQY
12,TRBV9,ASSGGTGSPEAF
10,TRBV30,AWSVDRGAAF
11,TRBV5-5,ASSSGPYNEQF
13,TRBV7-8,ASSLALVGNQPQH
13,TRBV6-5,ATGPVGGVNEKLF
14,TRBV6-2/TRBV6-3,ASSYDAGVKADTQY
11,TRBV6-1,ASSDLRYGGYT
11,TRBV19,ASSEGGTDTQY
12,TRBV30,AWSSLGRSYEQY
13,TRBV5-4,ASSFPAGGQETQY
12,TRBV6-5,ASRKTGDNTEAF
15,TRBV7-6,ASSLEGSGVPGETQY
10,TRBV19,ASSMIRNTIY
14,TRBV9,ASSAGLADPYNEQF
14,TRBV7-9,ASSLIWTGVTGELF
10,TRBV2,ASRGGSYEQY
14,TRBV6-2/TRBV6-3,ASSFLAGGPAGELF
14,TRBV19,ASSIRDPGPRLGYT
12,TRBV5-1,ASSLRTGDNEQF
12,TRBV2,ASRPSRNTGELF
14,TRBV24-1,ATSDPGGRGTGELF
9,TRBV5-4,ASSLGTEAF
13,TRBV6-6,ASSYSDPSNQPQH
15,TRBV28,ASSFLGTSGPYNEQF
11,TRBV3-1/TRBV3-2,ASTVPGNTEAF
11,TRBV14,ASSLPIGEQQY
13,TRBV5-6,ASNDLQQGGETQY
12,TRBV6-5,ASLTGVSYNEQF